Listed here are 20 T cell receptor beta chains from one sample, sequenced in a study of shared clonotypes between healthy human individuals. Measured with immunoSEQ multiplex PCR; TCRdb has only the in-frame clones, and not every one. The table lists 850,000 to 1,100,000 clones, about 72% of them singletons. What was sequenced was memory CD4+ T cells from PBMCs. Subset denoted: CD45RA-negative fraction. All receptors derive from a man aged 18-30 years in good health. Some clones in this sample may be carry-over from other donors' samples.

The chain uses TRBV5-1 and TRBJ2-7, with TRBD2 as a possible D gene (7 bases). Germline V gives CDR1 SGHRS, CDR2 YFSETQ. The CDR3 contains 13 residues. V lost 2 bases, J lost 5 bases, and 11 bases lay in between. The CDR3 region has the DNA TGCGCCAGCAGCTTAGGGGGGGTCGACGAGCAGTACTTC. Amino acid sequence: CASSLGGVDEQYF.

The chain carries TRBV7-6 and TRBJ2-5; D remains ambiguous. Trimming cost V 5 bases and J 5 bases, with 15 bases left between them. Germline CDR1 reads SGHVS; CDR2 reads FNYEAQ. The CDR3 contains 14 residues. The CDR3: CASSAPHLGETQYF. The DNA of the CDR3 is TGTGCCAGCAGCGCCCCCCACTTAGGGGAGACCCAGTACTTC.

The chain carries TRBV27 and TRBJ1-2; the D gene is possibly TRBD1 (5 bases). V was clipped by 4 bases and J by 8 bases, with 20 bases between them. The length of the CDR3 is 15 residues. Germline assignment: CDR1 MNHEY and CDR2 SMNVEV (reference sequence). CDR3 sequence (DNA): TGTGCCAGCAGTTCACCAGGGAAAGGAAAGGGAGGCTACACCTTC. It is translated as CASSSPGKGKGGYTF.

Details on this clone: A far larger clone is only one base removed, so a read error is likely. The chain recombines TRBV28 with TRBJ2-7; the D is unclear. The CDR3 is made up of 12 amino acids. The V gene's germline CDR1 is MDHEN and CDR2 SYDVKM. CDR3 sequence reads: CAGSFQNYEQYF. The CDR3 nucleotides are TGTGCCGGCAGTTTCCAGAACTACGAGCAGTACTTC.

The chain recombines TRBV2 with TRBJ1-2; 8 positions agree with TRBD1. V dropped 6 bases and J dropped 0; count of bases not matched to a gene: 9. The germline CDR1 and CDR2 sequences are SNHLY and FYNNEI. The CDR3 extends over 16 amino acids. CDR3 sequence reads: CASRRGGQAPNYGYTF. As DNA, the CDR3 is TGTGCCAGCAGACGAGGGGGACAGGCGCCTAACTATGGCTACACCTTC. Together with reference TRBV2 and TRBJ1-2, the CDR3 gives the full variable domain: EPEVTQTPSHQVTQMGQEVILRCVPISNHLYFYWYRQILGQKVEFLVSFYNNEISEKSEIFDDQFSVERPDGSNFTLKIRSTKLEDSAMYFCASRRGGQAPNYGYTFGSGTRLTVV.

The chain has TRBV6-5 and TRBJ2-3; D is unresolved. The CDR3 sequence is 15 residues long. CDR1 is MNHEY, CDR2 SVGAGI, per germline. The V end lost 0 bases, the J end lost 1 base, and 8 bases lay between the germline ends. CDR3 amino acids: CASSYSKHGTDTQYF. CDR3 in DNA: TGTGCCAGCAGTTACTCCAAACACGGCACAGATACGCAGTATTTT.

This clone was counted between two and nine times. The chain employs TRBV7-6 and TRBJ2-1, with D tentatively TRBD2 (6 bases). Looked up from germline, CDR1 is SGHVS and CDR2 is FNYEAQ. This CDR3 spans 15 amino acids. The V gene lost 3 bases and the J gene lost 8 bases, with 17 bases spanning the gap. The CDR3 DNA reads TGTGCCAGCAGCTTTGGGGCGGTGGAGGGCGATGAGCAGTTCTTC. Amino acid sequence: CASSFGAVEGDEQFF. Supplemented by reference TRBV7-6 and TRBJ2-1, the full variable domain reads GAGVSQSPRYKVTKRGQDVALRCDPISGHVSLYWYRQALGQGPEFLTYFNYEAQQDKSGLPNDRFSAERPEGSISTLTIQRTEQRDSAMYRCASSFGAVEGDEQFFGPGTRLTVL.

This clone was recorded at least ten times. The sample holds other DNA sequences that translate to the same CDR3. The V gene is TRBV2, the J gene TRBJ2-3; D unclear. CDR1 and CDR2 (germline): SNHLY, FYNNEI. The V gene lost 6 bases and the J gene lost 6 bases, with 10 bases spanning the gap. The CDR3 spans 12 residues. Here the CDR3 reads CASSEARDTQYF. CDR3 DNA sequence: TGTGCCAGCAGCGAGGCGCGTGATACGCAGTATTTT.

The chain combines TRBV27 with TRBJ1-4; TRBD1 might be the D (6 bases). This CDR3 comprises 17 residues. Germline V gene data show CDR1 as MNHEY and CDR2 as SMNVEV (reference sequence). The V gene lost 6 bases and the J gene lost 0 bases, with 17 bases spanning the gap. CDR3 amino acids: CASRPRGGLSTNEKLFF. CDR3 in DNA: TGTGCCAGCAGACCAAGGGGGGGTTTGTCAACTAATGAAAAACTGTTTTTT. Combining the CDR3 with reference TRBV27 and TRBJ1-4 gives the whole variable domain EAQVTQNPRYLITVTGKKLTVTCSQNMNHEYMSWYRQDPGLGLRQIYYSMNVEVTDKGDVPEGYKVSRKEKRNFPLILESPSPNQTSLYFCASRPRGGLSTNEKLFFGSGTQLSVL.

V gene TRBV21-1 combines with J gene TRBJ1-5; the DNA was not used to check the table's D call, TRBD1. TRBV21-1 is assigned pseudogene status. This CDR3 is built from 19 residues. This CDR3 reads CASIPVQGVSRRSNQPQHF. The CDR3, as DNA: TGTGCCAGCATCCCCGTACAGGGGGTATCTCGTCGTAGCAATCAGCCCCAGCATTTT.

The chain has TRBV28 and TRBJ1-5; D gene ambiguous. CDR3 size: 17 residues. V shed 0 bases and J shed 4 bases, with 16 bases lying between them. The germline gives CDR1 MDHEN, CDR2 SYDVKM. The CDR3 is CASSLWDLRQNNQPQHF. The CDR3 bases are TGTGCCAGCAGTTTATGGGATCTTCGGCAGAATAATCAGCCCCAGCATTTT.

J is TRBJ2-1 and V is TRBV14; 13 nucleotides agree with TRBD2. Germline CDR1 and CDR2: SGHDN and FVKESK. The CDR3 contains 21 residues. The V segment lost 1 base and the J segment 0 bases; nucleotides outside the gene matches: 12. The CDR3 coding sequence is TGTGCCAGCAGCCAAGCTACTAGCGGGAGGGCGATTTTAAGCTCCTACAATGAGCAGTTCTTC. It codes for CASSQATSGRAILSSYNEQFF.

The rearrangement joins TRBV5-1 to TRBJ2-3; D not resolved. CDR1 is SGHRS and CDR2 is YFSETQ in the germline V gene. Deletions cut 3 bases from V and 6 bases from J, with 11 bases between. The CDR3 is 13 residues long. CDR3 sequence reads: CASSYELGDTQYF. CDR3 nucleotides: TGCGCCAGCAGCTATGAACTCGGGGATACGCAGTATTTT.

V is TRBV5-1 and J is TRBJ2-6; D unresolved. V was clipped by 0 bases and J by 0 bases, with 16 bases between them. This CDR3 spans 19 amino acids. The germline CDR1 and CDR2 sequences are SGHRS and YFSETQ. CDR3 sequence: CASSLASRTGSSGANVLTF. Here the CDR3 DNA reads TGCGCCAGCAGCTTGGCCAGCAGGACCGGGTCCTCTGGGGCCAACGTCCTGACTTTC.

A few counts support this clone. The rearrangement links TRBV2 to TRBJ1-1; D call uncertain. Trimming took off 3 bases at V and 4 bases at J, with 6 bases between the two ends. Germline CDR1 and CDR2: SNHLY and FYNNEI. There are 12 residues in the CDR3. The DNA of the CDR3 is TGTGCCAGCAGTGATGACATCACTGAAGCTTTCTTT. Protein sequence: CASSDDITEAFF.

This chain connects TRBV19 to TRBJ2-1; 8 nucleotides agree with TRBD2. The V gene's germline CDR1 is LNHDA and CDR2 SQIVND (reference sequence). CDR3 length: 14 residues. With 0 bases clipped from V and 9 bases from J, the junction kept 4 bases outside the gene matches. CDR3 sequence (DNA): TGTGCCAGTAGTATAGATACCGGGAGGGGTGAGCAGTTCTTC. Its protein is CASSIDTGRGEQFF.

The chain has TRBV7-3 and TRBJ2-5, with 9 bases identical to TRBD1. Germline V gene sequence: CDR1 SGHTA, CDR2 FQGTGA. The CDR3 contains 17 residues. V was clipped by 1 base and J by 2 bases; unmatched bases: 8. The CDR3 region is CASSLSRVGTGQETQYF. The CDR3 DNA reads as TGTGCCAGCAGCTTAAGTCGGGTCGGGACAGGGCAAGAGACCCAGTACTTC. Full variable domain (outside the CDR3, taken from reference TRBV7-3 and TRBJ2-5): GAGVSQTPSNKVTEKGKYVELRCDPISGHTALYWYRQSLGQGPEFLIYFQGTGAADDSGLPNDRFFAVRPEGSVSTLKIQRTERGDSAVYLCASSLSRVGTGQETQYFGPGTRLLVL.

The chain joins TRBV2 to TRBJ2-4; D is undetermined. Germline V gene data show CDR1 as SNHLY and CDR2 as FYNNEI. The CDR3 has 14 amino acids. V was trimmed by 6 bases and J by 2 bases, leaving 11 bases between them. Here the CDR3 reads CASSPPGSKNIQYF. CDR3 coding DNA: TGTGCCAGCAGCCCCCCCGGGTCCAAAAACATTCAGTACTTC.

The J gene is TRBJ1-2, the V gene TRBV2, with D unresolved. V was trimmed by 0 bases and J by 7 bases, leaving 9 bases between them. Germline V gene lookup returns CDR1 SNHLY and CDR2 FYNNEI. CDR3 length: 13 residues. The CDR3 DNA sequence: TGTGCCAGCAGTGAAGCGGAGGAGTCTGGCTACACCTTC. Its translation is CASSEAEESGYTF.

The chain joins TRBV5-6 to TRBJ2-4, with D uncertain. This CDR3 contains 13 residues. Deletions cut 2 bases from V and 8 bases from J, with 11 bases between. Germline V gene data show CDR1 as SGHDT and CDR2 as YYEEEE. The DNA for the CDR3 is TGTGCCAGCAGCTTATACGGGTTGGACATTCAGTACTTC. Translating it yields CASSLYGLDIQYF.